Below are 9 T cell receptor beta chains sequenced from a single sample in a study of OX40 agonist ivuxolimab in advanced cancers. Clones were read by immunoSEQ multiplex PCR, and TCRdb kept only the in-frame ones, dropping some. The data hold some 100,000 clones, with around nine tenths observed a single time. The material sequenced was CD4+ or CD8+ T cells sorted from blood, taken in a trial of the OX40 agonist ivuxolimab. The receptors were gathered from an adult with an advanced solid tumor such as melanoma, head and neck, liver or kidney cancer.

The V and J genes are TRBV28 and TRBJ2-7; 9 nucleotides match TRBD1. After removal of 6 bases from V and 6 bases from J, the junction contained 9 bases not matched to a gene. Germline CDR1 and CDR2: MDHEN and SYDVKM. The CDR3 totals 14 residues. In DNA, the CDR3 is TGTGCCAGCAGCACAGGGGGCGCCCCGGTCGAGCAGTACTTC. Translated, it gives CASSTGGAPVEQYF.

This clone was observed a single time. J is TRBJ2-1 and V is TRBV27; 10 nucleotides line up with TRBD2. CDR3 size: 15 residues. In germline, CDR1 is MNHEY, CDR2 SMNVEV (reference sequence). The ends lost 6 bases at V and 6 bases at J; junction bases unmatched: 8. The CDR3 protein is CASSLGLATINEQFF. The CDR3 nucleotides are TGTGCCAGCAGCTTGGGACTAGCGACCATCAATGAGCAGTTCTTC.

The V call is TRBV7-2, the J call TRBJ2-4; TRBD1 or TRBD2 may be the D gene (5 bases each). The CDR3 sequence is 13 residues long. Germline CDR1 and CDR2: SGHTA and FQGNSA. Between the trimmed V and J ends, which lost 5 bases and 10 bases, there was a span of 15 bases. The CDR3 coding sequence is TGTGCCAGCAGCCCCCAGCACGGGGCAATTCAGTACTTC. Its translation: CASSPQHGAIQYF.

CDR3 sequence reads: CASKVSGSLNEQFF. For the CDR3, the DNA is TGCGCCAGCAAGGTCAGCGGGAGTCTAAATGAGCAGTTCTTC. V and J are TRBV5-1 and TRBJ2-1; TRBD2 agrees at 8 bases. V was clipped by 6 bases and J by 7 bases; unmatched bases: 9. This CDR3 comprises 14 residues. Germline V gene lookup returns CDR1 SGHRS and CDR2 YFSETQ.

The chain recombines TRBV30 with TRBJ1-2; 8 bases map to TRBD1. This CDR3 contains 15 residues. Germline CDR1 and CDR2: GTSNPN and SVGIG (reference sequence). J lost 1 base, V lost 3 bases, and 7 bases had no gene match. The CDR3 DNA sequence: TGTGCCTGGAGGATTCAGGGGGCCGATAACTATGGCTACACCTTC. Translation gives CAWRIQGADNYGYTF.

This chain connects TRBV5-4 to TRBJ2-3, with TRBD1 as a possible D gene (6 bases). In germline, CDR1 is SGHNT, CDR2 YYREEE (reference sequence). Trimming shortened V by 0 bases and J by 5 bases, and 16 bases separated the two germline ends. The CDR3 consists of 16 residues. The CDR3 protein is CASSLAGNRDQDTQYF. In nucleotides, the CDR3 is TGTGCCAGCAGCTTGGCAGGAAACAGGGACCAAGATACGCAGTATTTT.

In its sample, this clone was seen once. The rearrangement uses TRBV19 and TRBJ1-1; D might be TRBD1 (5 bases). Trimming took off 7 bases at V and 5 bases at J, with 23 bases between the two ends. The length of the CDR3 is 16 residues. From germline, CDR1 is LNHDA and CDR2 SQIVND (reference sequence). CDR3 sequence: CASTSRDLSKGTEAFF. CDR3 DNA: TGTGCCAGTACCTCCCGGGACTTAAGCAAGGGTACTGAAGCTTTCTTT.

V is TRBV6-5 and J is TRBJ1-2, with D tentatively TRBD1 (5 bases). Germline V gene data show CDR1 as MNHEY and CDR2 as SVGAGI. This CDR3 is 13 amino acids long. The V and J ends lost 6 bases and 4 bases respectively, with 12 bases between them. The CDR3 coding sequence is TGTGCCAGCAGCCCCCCAGGGACCTATGGCTACACCTTC. Translating it yields CASSPPGTYGYTF.

The rearrangement joins TRBV5-1 to TRBJ2-3, with 9 bases identical to TRBD2. The CDR3 runs 15 residues. V was pared by 2 bases and J by 4 bases, with 5 bases of the junction left unmatched. CDR1 and CDR2 (germline): SGHRS, YFSETQ. Written as DNA, the CDR3 is TGCGCCAGCAGCTTTGCGGGAGGGCCGGCAGATACGCAGTATTTT. This sequence encodes CASSFAGGPADTQYF.